The rows below give T cell receptor beta chains drawn from one sample of a study of technical replicates of blood from a few donors. Repertoires were generated with immunoSEQ multiplex PCR, while TCRdb's copy carries only in-frame clones and drops some. The data contain some 87,000 clones, around nine tenths of them singletons. The sequencing input was T cells isolated from PBMCs. These receptors all come from a human donor in good health. Both conserved end residues are part of each CDR3. A D gene is named only where the DNA matches it firmly. Clone size, where shown, is once, few, many, or a class for clones that have expanded.

CDR3	DNA	size	length	D	V	J
CASSQPGLAAHNEQFF	TGTGCCAGCAGCCAACCGGGACTAGCGGCCCACAATGAGCAGTTCTTC	NA	16	TRBD2	TRBV4-2	TRBJ2-1
CASIYQGEDYGYTF	TGTGCCAGCATCTATCAGGGGGAGGACTATGGCTACACCTTC	NA	14	TRBD1	TRBV6-1	TRBJ1-2
CASSWGQGSGETQYF	TGTGCCAGCAGCTGGGGACAGGGGAGTGGGGAGACCCAGTACTTC	NA	15	TRBD1	TRBV5-8	TRBJ2-5
CASTLAGGSDTQYF	TGCGCCAGCACCTTAGCGGGGGGATCAGATACGCAGTATTTT	few	14	TRBD2	TRBV10-2	TRBJ2-3
CASSPPSGLNNEQFF	TGTGCCAGCTCACCACCCTCGGGACTCAATAATGAGCAGTTCTTC	NA	15	NA	TRBV18	TRBJ2-1
CASSQGGYYGYTF	TGTGCCAGCAGCCAGGGAGGGTATTATGGCTACACCTTC	few	13	NA	TRBV14	TRBJ1-2
CSVEDWRQQETQYF	TGCAGCGTTGAAGATTGGAGACAGCAAGAGACCCAGTACTTC	NA	14	NA	TRBV29-1	TRBJ2-5
CASNLLAGGIDEQFF	TGTGCCAGCAACCTACTAGCGGGAGGTATCGATGAGCAGTTCTTC	few	15	TRBD2	TRBV7-9	TRBJ2-1
CASSQDPLGLAYNEQFF	TGCGCCAGCAGCCAAGATCCCCTAGGTCTAGCCTACAATGAGCAGTTCTTC	NA	17	NA	TRBV4-1	TRBJ2-1
CASSDSVGSREQYF	TGTGCCAGCAGTGACAGTGTCGGGTCGCGCGAGCAGTACTTC	NA	14	NA	TRBV6-4	TRBJ2-7
CASSQDYGAVEAFF	TGTGCCAGCAGCCAAGATTATGGGGCAGTCGAAGCTTTCTTT	NA	14	NA	TRBV4-2	TRBJ1-1
CASSFRDTSYEQYF	TGTGCCAGCAGTTTCCGGGACACCTCCTACGAGCAGTACTTC	NA	14	NA	TRBV7-9	TRBJ2-7
CASSEGLAGYEQYF	TGCGCCAGCAGTGAAGGACTAGCGGGATACGAGCAGTACTTC	NA	14	TRBD2	TRBV10-1	TRBJ2-7
CASSDHTRLADEQFF	TGTGCCAGCAGTGATCATACCCGACTAGCGGATGAGCAGTTCTTC	NA	15	TRBD2	TRBV25-1	TRBJ2-1
CVLDSSYYEQYF	TGTGTCCTCGACAGCTCCTATTACGAGCAGTACTTC	NA	12	NA	TRBV12-2	TRBJ2-7
CASSYSRAGDGYTF	TGTGCCAGCAGTTACTCGAGGGCGGGAGATGGCTACACCTTC	once	14	NA	TRBV6-5	TRBJ1-2
CASSPDRIYGYTF	TGTGCCAGCAGCCCGGACAGGATCTATGGCTACACCTTC	NA	13	TRBD1	TRBV9	TRBJ1-2
CSAGLGEGELFF	TGCAGCGCGGGGCTCGGGGAGGGTGAACTGTTTTTT	NA	12	NA	TRBV29-1	TRBJ1-4
CASSLRSNTEAFF	TGTGCCAGCAGCCTCCGGTCGAACACTGAAGCTTTCTTT	NA	13	NA	TRBV11-2	TRBJ1-1
CASSRLIPGQGAYEQFF	TGCGCCAGCAGCCGCCTCATACCTGGACAGGGGGCTTATGAGCAGTTCTTC	NA	17	TRBD1	TRBV4-3	TRBJ2-1
CASSQDRQETQYF	TGTGCTAGCAGCCAGGACAGGCAAGAGACCCAGTACTTC	NA	13	TRBD1	TRBV7-7	TRBJ2-5
CATSRDLNQETQYF	TGTGCCACCAGCAGAGATCTTAACCAAGAGACCCAGTACTTC	NA	14	NA	TRBV15	TRBJ2-5
CASSWAGPQETQYF	TGCGCCAGCAGCTGGGCGGGGCCCCAAGAGACCCAGTACTTC	NA	14	NA	TRBV5-1	TRBJ2-5
CASSPHWAGAYGYTF	TGTGCCAGCAGTCCCCATTGGGCAGGCGCTTATGGCTACACCTTC	NA	15	NA	TRBV6-1	TRBJ1-2
CASRPRDYTDTQYF	TGTGCCAGCAGACCCCGTGACTACACAGATACGCAGTATTTT	once	14	NA	TRBV2	TRBJ2-3
CASSLGGKGYQETQYF	TGTGCCAGCAGCTTGGGCGGGAAGGGGTACCAAGAGACCCAGTACTTC	NA	16	NA	TRBV5-6	TRBJ2-5
CASSLAIKYTGEEQYF	TGTGCCAGCAGCTTAGCGATTAAGTATACGGGAGAAGAGCAGTACTTC	NA	16	NA	TRBV7-2	TRBJ2-7